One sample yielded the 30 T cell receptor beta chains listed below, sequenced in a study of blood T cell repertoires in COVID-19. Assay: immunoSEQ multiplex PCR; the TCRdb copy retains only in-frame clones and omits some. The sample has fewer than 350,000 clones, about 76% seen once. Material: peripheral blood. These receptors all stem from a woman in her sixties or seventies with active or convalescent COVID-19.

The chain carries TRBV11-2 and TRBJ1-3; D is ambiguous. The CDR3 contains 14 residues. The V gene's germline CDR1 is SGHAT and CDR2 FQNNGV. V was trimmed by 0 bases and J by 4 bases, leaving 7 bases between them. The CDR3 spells CASSLEAVGNTIYF. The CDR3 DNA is TGTGCCAGCAGCTTAGAGGCAGTGGGAAACACCATATATTTT.

The CDR3 DNA sequence: TGTGCCAGCAGTCCCTCCACAGGGGTTGCTTCACCCCTCCACTTT. Protein: CASSPSTGVASPLHF. This chain joins TRBV6-5 and TRBJ1-6, with 7 bases matching TRBD1. The V gene end was trimmed by 5 bases and the J gene end by 9 bases; junction bases not matched to a gene: 10. The CDR3 contains 15 residues. Looked up from germline, CDR1 is MNHEY and CDR2 is SVGAGI.

CDR3 DNA sequence: TGTGCCATCAGTGAGTCGGGGACAGCCGCAAACACCATATATTTT. Residues: CAISESGTAANTIYF. The rearrangement uses TRBV10-3 and TRBJ1-3, with 7 nucleotides matching TRBD1. Per the germline V gene, CDR1 is ENHRY and CDR2 is SYGVKD. The trim removed 0 bases at V and 6 bases at J, leaving 5 bases unmatched. This CDR3 is built from 15 residues.

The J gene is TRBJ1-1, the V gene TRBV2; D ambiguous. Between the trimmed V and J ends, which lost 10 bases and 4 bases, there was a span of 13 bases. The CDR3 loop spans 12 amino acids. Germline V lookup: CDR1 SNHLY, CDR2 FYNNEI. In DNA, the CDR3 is TGTGCCACCCACCCGGGTGGCACTGAAGCTTTCTTT. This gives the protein CATHPGGTEAFF.

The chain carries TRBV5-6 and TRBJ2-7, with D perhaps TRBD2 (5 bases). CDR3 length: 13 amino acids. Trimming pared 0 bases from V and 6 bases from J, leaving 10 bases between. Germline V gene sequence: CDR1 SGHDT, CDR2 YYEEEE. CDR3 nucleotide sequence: TGTGCCAGCAGCTTGGAAAGGGCGGGCGAGCAGTACTTC. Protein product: CASSLERAGEQYF.

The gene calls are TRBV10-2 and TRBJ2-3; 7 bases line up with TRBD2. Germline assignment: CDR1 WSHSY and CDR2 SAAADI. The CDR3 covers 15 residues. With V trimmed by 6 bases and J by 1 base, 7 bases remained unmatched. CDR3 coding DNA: TGCGCCAGCAGAATGAGACGGGGGGGCACAGATACGCAGTATTTT. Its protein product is CASRMRRGGTDTQYF.

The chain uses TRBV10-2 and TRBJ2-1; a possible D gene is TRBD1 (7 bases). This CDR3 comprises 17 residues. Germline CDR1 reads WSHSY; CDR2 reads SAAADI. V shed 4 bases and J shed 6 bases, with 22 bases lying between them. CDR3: CASSGGAGTAPLNEQFF. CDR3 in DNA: TGCGCCAGCAGTGGCGGGGCCGGGACAGCTCCCCTCAATGAGCAGTTCTTC.

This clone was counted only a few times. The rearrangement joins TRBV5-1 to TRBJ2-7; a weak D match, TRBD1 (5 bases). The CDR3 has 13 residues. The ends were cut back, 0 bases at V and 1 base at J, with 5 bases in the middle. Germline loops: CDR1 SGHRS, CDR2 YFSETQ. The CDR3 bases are TGCGCCAGCAGCTTGGGACAGTCCTACGAGCAGTACTTC. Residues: CASSLGQSYEQYF. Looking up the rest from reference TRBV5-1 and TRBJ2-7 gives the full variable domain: KAGVTQTPRYLIKTRGQQVTLSCSPISGHRSVSWYQQTPGQGLQFLFEYFSETQRNKGNFPGRFSGRQFSNSRSEMNVSTLELGDSALYLCASSLGQSYEQYFGPGTRLTVT.

CDR3 nucleotides: TGTGCCAGCAGCCGATACACAGAGTACGAGCAGTACTTC. Protein: CASSRYTEYEQYF. This rearrangement joins TRBV7-9 to TRBJ2-7; D is uncertain. Germline assignment: CDR1 SEHNR and CDR2 FQNEAQ (reference sequence). Trimming left V 5 bases short and J 4 bases short, with 12 bases between. The CDR3 length is 13 residues.

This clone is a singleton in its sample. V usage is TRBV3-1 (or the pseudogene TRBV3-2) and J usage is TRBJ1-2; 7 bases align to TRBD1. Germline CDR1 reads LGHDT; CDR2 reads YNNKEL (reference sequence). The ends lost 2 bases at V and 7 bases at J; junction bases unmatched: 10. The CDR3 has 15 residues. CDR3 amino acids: CASSQPDREWGGYTF. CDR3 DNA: TGTGCCAGCAGCCAACCCGACAGGGAATGGGGTGGCTACACCTTC.

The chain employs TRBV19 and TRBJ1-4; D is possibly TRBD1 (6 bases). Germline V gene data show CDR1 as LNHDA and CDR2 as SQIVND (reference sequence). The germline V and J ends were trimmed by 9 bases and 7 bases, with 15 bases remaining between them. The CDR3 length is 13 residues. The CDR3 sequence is CASGGGRTEKLFF. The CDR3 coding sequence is TGTGCCAGCGGCGGGGGGCGGACTGAAAAACTGTTTTTT. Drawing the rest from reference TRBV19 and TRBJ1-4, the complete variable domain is DGGITQSPKYLFRKEGQNVTLSCEQNLNHDAMYWYRQDPGQGLRLIYYSQIVNDFQKGDIAEGYSVSREKKESFPLTVTSAQKNPTAFYLCASGGGRTEKLFFGSGTQLSVL.

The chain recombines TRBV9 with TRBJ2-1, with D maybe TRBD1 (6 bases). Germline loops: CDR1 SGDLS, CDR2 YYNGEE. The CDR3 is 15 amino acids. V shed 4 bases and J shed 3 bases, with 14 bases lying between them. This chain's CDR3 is CASSSHRAGYNEQFF. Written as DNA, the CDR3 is TGTGCCAGCAGCTCCCACAGGGCAGGCTACAATGAGCAGTTCTTC.

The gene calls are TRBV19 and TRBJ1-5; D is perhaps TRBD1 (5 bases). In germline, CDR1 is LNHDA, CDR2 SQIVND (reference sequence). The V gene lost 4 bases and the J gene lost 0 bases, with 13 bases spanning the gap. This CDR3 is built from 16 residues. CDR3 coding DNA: TGTGCCAGTAGTACAGGGACTGGTTATAGCAATCAGCCCCAGCATTTT. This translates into CASSTGTGYSNQPQHF.

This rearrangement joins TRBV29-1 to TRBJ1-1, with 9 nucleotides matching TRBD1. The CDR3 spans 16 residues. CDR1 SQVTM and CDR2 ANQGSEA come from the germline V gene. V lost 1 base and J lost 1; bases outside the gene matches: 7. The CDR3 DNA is TGCAGCGTTGAAGGCCGGGACAGGGAGTGGAACACTGAAGCTTTCTTT. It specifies CSVEGRDREWNTEAFF.

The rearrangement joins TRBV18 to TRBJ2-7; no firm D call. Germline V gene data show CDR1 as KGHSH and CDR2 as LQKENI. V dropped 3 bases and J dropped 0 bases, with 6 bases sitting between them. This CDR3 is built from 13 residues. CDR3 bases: TGTGCCAGCTCACCCTCTAGCTCCTACGAGCAGTACTTC. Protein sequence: CASSPSSSYEQYF.

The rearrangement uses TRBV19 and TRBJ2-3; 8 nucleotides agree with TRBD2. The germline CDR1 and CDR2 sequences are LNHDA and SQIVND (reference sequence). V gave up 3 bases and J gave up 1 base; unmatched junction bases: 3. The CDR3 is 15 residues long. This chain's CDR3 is CASSILGRGTDTQYF. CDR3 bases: TGTGCCAGTAGTATTCTCGGGAGGGGCACAGATACGCAGTATTTT.

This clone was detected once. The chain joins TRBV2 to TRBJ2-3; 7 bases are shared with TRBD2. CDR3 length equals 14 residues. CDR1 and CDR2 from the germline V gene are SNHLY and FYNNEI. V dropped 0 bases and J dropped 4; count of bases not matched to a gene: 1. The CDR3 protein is CASSEAGGSDTQYF. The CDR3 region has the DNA TGTGCCAGCAGTGAAGCGGGGGGGTCAGATACGCAGTATTTT.

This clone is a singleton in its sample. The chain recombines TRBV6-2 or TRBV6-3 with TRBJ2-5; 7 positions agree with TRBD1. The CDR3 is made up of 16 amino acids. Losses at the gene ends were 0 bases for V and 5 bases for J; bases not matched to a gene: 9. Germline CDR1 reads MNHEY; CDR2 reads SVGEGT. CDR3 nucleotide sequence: TGTGCCAGCAGTTACTCGATGGGACAGTTTACGGAGACCCAGTACTTC. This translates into CASSYSMGQFTETQYF.

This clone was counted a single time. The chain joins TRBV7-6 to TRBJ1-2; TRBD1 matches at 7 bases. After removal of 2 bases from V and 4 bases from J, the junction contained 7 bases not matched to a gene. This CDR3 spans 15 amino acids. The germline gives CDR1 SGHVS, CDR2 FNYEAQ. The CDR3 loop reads CASSLSAGGAYGYTF. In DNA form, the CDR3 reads TGTGCCAGCAGCTTATCTGCAGGGGGTGCCTATGGCTACACCTTC.

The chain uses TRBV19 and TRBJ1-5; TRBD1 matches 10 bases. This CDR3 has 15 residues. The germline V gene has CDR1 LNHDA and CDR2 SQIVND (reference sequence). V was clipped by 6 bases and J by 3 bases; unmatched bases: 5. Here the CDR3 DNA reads TGTGCCAGTAGCGAGACAGGGGGCATCAATCAGCCCCAGCATTTT. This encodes CASSETGGINQPQHF.

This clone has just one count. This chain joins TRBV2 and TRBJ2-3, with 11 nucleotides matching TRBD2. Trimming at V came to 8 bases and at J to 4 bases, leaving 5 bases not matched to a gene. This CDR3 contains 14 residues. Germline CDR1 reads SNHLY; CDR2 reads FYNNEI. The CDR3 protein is CASDLAGGPDTQYF. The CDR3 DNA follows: TGTGCCAGCGATTTAGCGGGGGGGCCAGATACGCAGTATTTT.

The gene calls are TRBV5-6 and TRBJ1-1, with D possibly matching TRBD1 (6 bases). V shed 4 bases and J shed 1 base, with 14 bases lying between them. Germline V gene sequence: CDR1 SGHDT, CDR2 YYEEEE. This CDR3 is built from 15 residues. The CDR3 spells CASSLDPGQNTEAFF. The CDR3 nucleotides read TGTGCCAGCAGCCTTGATCCGGGACAGAACACTGAAGCTTTCTTT.

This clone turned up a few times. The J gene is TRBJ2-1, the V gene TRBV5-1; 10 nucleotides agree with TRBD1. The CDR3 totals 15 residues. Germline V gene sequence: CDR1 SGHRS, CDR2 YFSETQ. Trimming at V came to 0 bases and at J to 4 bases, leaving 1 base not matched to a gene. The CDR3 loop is CASSLGQGAYNEQFF. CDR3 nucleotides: TGCGCCAGCAGCTTGGGACAGGGGGCTTACAATGAGCAGTTCTTC.

CDR3 residues: CVLNHKGHGNTEAFF. DNA of the CDR3: TGTGTATTGAACCATAAGGGACACGGGAACACTGAAGCTTTCTTT. The rearrangement links TRBV15 to TRBJ1-1; TRBD1 might be the D (6 bases). CDR1 and CDR2 (germline): LNHNV, YYDKDF (reference sequence). There are 15 residues in the CDR3.

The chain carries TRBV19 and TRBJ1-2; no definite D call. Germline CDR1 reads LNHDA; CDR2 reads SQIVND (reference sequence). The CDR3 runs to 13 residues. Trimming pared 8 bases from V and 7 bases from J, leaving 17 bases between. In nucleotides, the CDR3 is TGTGCCAGTGCACCCCCGGTCTCAGGTGGCTACACCTTC. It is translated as CASAPPVSGGYTF.

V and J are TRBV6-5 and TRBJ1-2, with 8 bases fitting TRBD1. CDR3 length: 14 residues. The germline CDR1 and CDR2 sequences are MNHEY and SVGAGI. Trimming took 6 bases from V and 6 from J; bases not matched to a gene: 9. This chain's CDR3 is CASSLLDRVDGYTF. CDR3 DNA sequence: TGTGCCAGCAGCCTACTGGACAGGGTGGATGGCTACACCTTC.

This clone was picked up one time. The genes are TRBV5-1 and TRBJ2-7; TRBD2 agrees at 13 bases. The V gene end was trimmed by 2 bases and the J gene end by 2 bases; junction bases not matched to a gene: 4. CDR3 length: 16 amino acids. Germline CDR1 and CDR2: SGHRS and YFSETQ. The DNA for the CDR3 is TGCGCCAGCAGCTTTACTAGCGGGGGGGACACCTACGAGCAGTACTTC. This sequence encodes CASSFTSGGDTYEQYF.

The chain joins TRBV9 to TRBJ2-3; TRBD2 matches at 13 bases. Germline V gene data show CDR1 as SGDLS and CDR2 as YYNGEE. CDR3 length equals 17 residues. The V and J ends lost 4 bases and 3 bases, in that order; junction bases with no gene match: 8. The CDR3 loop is CASSRRTSGGGTDTQYF. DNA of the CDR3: TGTGCCAGCAGCAGACGGACTAGCGGGGGTGGAACAGATACGCAGTATTTT.

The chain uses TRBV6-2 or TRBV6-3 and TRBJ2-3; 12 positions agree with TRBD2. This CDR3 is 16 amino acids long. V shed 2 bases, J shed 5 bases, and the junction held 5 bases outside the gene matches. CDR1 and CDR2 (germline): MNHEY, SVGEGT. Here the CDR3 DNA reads TGTGCCAGCAGTTACGGGGAGGGACTAGCGGGAGATACGCAGTATTTT. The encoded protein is CASSYGEGLAGDTQYF.

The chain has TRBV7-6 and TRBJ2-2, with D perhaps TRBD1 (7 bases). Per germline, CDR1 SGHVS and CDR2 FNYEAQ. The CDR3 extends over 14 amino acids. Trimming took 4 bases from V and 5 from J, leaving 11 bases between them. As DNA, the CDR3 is TGTGCCAGCAGCTCAGGGGGGCGGACCGGGGAGCTGTTTTTT. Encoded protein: CASSSGGRTGELFF.